These 29 T cell receptor beta chains came from one sample sequenced in a study of graft-versus-host responses after intestinal transplantation. Clones were read by immunoSEQ multiplex PCR, and TCRdb kept only the in-frame ones, dropping some. The sample shows 25,000 to 35,000 clones, over 60% of them seen only once. Investigators treated the graft tissue so that it released intraepithelial and lamina propria lymphocytes. The sequencing here drew on ileum tissue, taken 98 days after intestinal transplantation. The receptors come from a human patient who received an intestinal transplant, so some T cells may come from the graft donor.

The V and J genes are TRBV6-1 and TRBJ2-1; 10 nucleotides agree with TRBD1. Germline trimming cut 5 bases from V and 8 bases from J; bases unmatched to any gene: 9. The length of the CDR3 is 15 residues. Germline CDR1 reads MNHNS; CDR2 reads SASEGT. Written as DNA, the CDR3 is TGTGCCAGCAGTAGCCGGGACAGGGGAGGGGATGAGCAGTTCTTC. It encodes CASSSRDRGGDEQFF.

This clone was picked up a small number of times. The rearrangement links TRBV5-1 to TRBJ2-5, with 11 bases aligning to TRBD1. Germline V gene lookup returns CDR1 SGHRS and CDR2 YFSETQ. Trimming took 4 bases from V and 5 from J; bases not matched to a gene: 1. This CDR3 is built from 13 residues. CDR3 residues: CASSRTGGETQYF. The CDR3 bases are TGCGCCAGCAGCCGGACAGGGGGCGAGACCCAGTACTTC.

The rearrangement uses TRBV27 and TRBJ2-5, with D perhaps TRBD1 or TRBD2 (5 bases each). V gave up 3 bases and J gave up 5 bases, with 13 bases separating them. The CDR3 contains 14 residues. Germline CDR1 and CDR2: MNHEY and SMNVEV (reference sequence). For the CDR3, the DNA is TGTGCCAGCAGTTTCGGGGCTCTAGGGGAGACCCAGTACTTC. Protein sequence: CASSFGALGETQYF.

This clone was observed a few times. This sequence joins TRBV5-4 and TRBJ2-7; a possible D gene is TRBD2 (5 bases). The CDR3 runs to 11 residues. Germline lookup yields CDR1 SGHNT and CDR2 YYREEE (reference sequence). Trimming cost V 3 bases and J 7 bases, with 8 bases left between them. The CDR3 sequence: CASSSRGEQYF. DNA of the CDR3: TGTGCCAGCAGCTCACGGGGTGAGCAGTACTTC. Full variable domain (outside the CDR3, taken from reference TRBV5-4 and TRBJ2-7): ETGVTQSPTHLIKTRGQQVTLRCSSQSGHNTVSWYQQALGQGPQFIFQYYREEENGRGNFPPRFSGLQFPNYSSELNVNALELDDSALYLCASSSRGEQYFGPGTRLTVT.

This clone has a handful of counts. J is TRBJ1-2 and V is TRBV7-9; a possible D gene is TRBD1 (5 bases). Germline lookup yields CDR1 SEHNR and CDR2 FQNEAQ (reference sequence). The CDR3 length is 14 residues. Trimming took off 5 bases at V and 3 bases at J, with 13 bases between the two ends. The CDR3 sequence: CASSGLRGDYGYTF. The DNA of the CDR3 is TGTGCCAGCAGCGGTCTAAGGGGCGACTATGGCTACACCTTC.

CDR3 nucleotides: TGTGCCAGCAGCCAAGAAGGCGGGGGAGACAGGGTTTACAATGAGCAGTTCTTC. It is translated as CASSQEGGGDRVYNEQFF. The J gene is TRBJ2-1, the V gene TRBV14; D could derive from TRBD1 or TRBD2 (7 bases each). Trimming took 0 bases from V and 4 from J, leaving 19 bases between them. This CDR3 is built from 18 residues. Germline values: CDR1 SGHDN, CDR2 FVKESK. Based on the CDR3 plus reference TRBV14 and TRBJ2-1, the full variable domain is EAGVTQFPSHSVIEKGQTVTLRCDPISGHDNLYWYRRVMGKEIKFLLHFVKESKQDESGMPNNRFLAERTGGTYSTLKVQPAELEDSGVYFCASSQEGGGDRVYNEQFFGPGTRLTVL.

This clone appeared a few times. This rearrangement joins TRBV13 to TRBJ2-3; no definite D call. The germline V gene encodes CDR1 PRHDT and CDR2 FYEKMQ (reference sequence). V was cut by 0 bases and J by 1 base, with 5 bases left in between. This CDR3 region has 14 residues. The DNA of the CDR3 is TGTGCCAGCAGCTTAGGCAGCCGCACAGATACGCAGTATTTT. Protein: CASSLGSRTDTQYF.

This chain joins TRBV28 and TRBJ2-7, with D unresolved. There are 13 residues in the CDR3. V was trimmed by 2 bases and J by 7 bases, leaving 12 bases between them. Germline CDR1 and CDR2: MDHEN and SYDVKM. The CDR3 region is CASSLRVNREQYF. CDR3 nucleotides: TGTGCCAGCAGTTTAAGAGTGAATCGTGAGCAGTACTTC. The full variable domain, in which reference TRBV28 and TRBJ2-7 provide the parts outside the CDR3, is DVKVTQSSRYLVKRTGEKVFLECVQDMDHENMFWYRQDPGLGLRLIYFSYDVKMKEKGDIPEGYSVSREKKERFSLILESASTNQTSMYLCASSLRVNREQYFGPGTRLTVT.

The chain carries TRBV15 and TRBJ1-4, with D possibly TRBD1 on 5 matching bases. Per the germline V gene, CDR1 is LNHNV and CDR2 is YYDKDF (reference sequence). The V gene lost 3 bases and the J gene lost 8 bases, with 16 bases spanning the gap. The CDR3 runs 15 residues. DNA for the CDR3: TGTGCCACCAGCAGGGGCAGGGTAGAAGGGGAAAAACTGTTTTTT. Its protein product is CATSRGRVEGEKLFF.

The chain links TRBV13 to TRBJ2-3, with 13 bases identical to TRBD2. V dropped 6 bases and J dropped 4; count of bases not matched to a gene: 10. Germline V gene data show CDR1 as PRHDT and CDR2 as FYEKMQ (reference sequence). This CDR3 has 17 residues. CDR3 DNA sequence: TGTGCCAGCAGACCGGGACTAGCGGGGACAAATGCAGATACGCAGTATTTT. It yields the protein CASRPGLAGTNADTQYF.

This chain connects TRBV10-3 to TRBJ2-7, with D unclear. Germline V gene sequence: CDR1 ENHRY, CDR2 SYGVKD. The length of the CDR3 is 13 residues. V was pared by 7 bases and J by 2 bases, with 12 bases between. In nucleotides, the CDR3 is TGTGCCATCATTAGGGCCGACACCTACGAGCAGTACTTC. Translating it yields CAIIRADTYEQYF.

The chain carries TRBV4-1 and TRBJ2-1; D not certain. Germline assignment: CDR1 MGHRA and CDR2 YSYEKL. Trimming left V 4 bases short and J 5 bases short, with 6 bases between. CDR3 length: 12 amino acids. The CDR3 nucleotides are TGCGCCAGCAGCCCTAGTAACAATGAGCAGTTCTTC. This sequence encodes CASSPSNNEQFF.

This clone is medium-sized in the sample. This rearrangement joins TRBV7-9 to TRBJ2-5; 7 bases are a match to TRBD1. Trimming removed 8 bases from V and 7 bases from J; junction bases left unmatched: 7. The CDR3 has 12 amino acids. The germline V gene encodes CDR1 SEHNR and CDR2 FQNEAQ (reference sequence). The CDR3 region is CASRQGDMTQYF. The CDR3 bases are TGTGCCAGCCGACAGGGCGACATGACCCAGTACTTC.

The CDR3 sequence is CASRGQSYEQYF. In DNA, the CDR3 is TGTGCCAGCAGAGGACAGTCCTACGAGCAGTACTTC. V gene TRBV2 combines with J gene TRBJ2-7; weak D call: TRBD1 (6 bases). Germline V gene lookup returns CDR1 SNHLY and CDR2 FYNNEI. The CDR3 is 12 residues long. Trimming shortened V by 6 bases and J by 1 base, and 7 bases separated the two germline ends.

This rearrangement joins TRBV4-1 to TRBJ1-1, with 9 bases fitting TRBD1. Germline V gene data show CDR1 as MGHRA and CDR2 as YSYEKL. Trimming at V came to 4 bases and at J to 8 bases, leaving 2 bases not matched to a gene. This CDR3 spans 12 amino acids. CDR3 nucleotide sequence: TGCGCCAGCAGCCGGGGGACAGGGGAAGCTTTCTTT. Its translation is CASSRGTGEAFF.

This chain connects TRBV11-2 to TRBJ1-6; D gene ambiguous. The V and J ends lost 6 bases and 10 bases respectively, with 16 bases between them. Germline CDR1 SGHAT, CDR2 FQNNGV. This CDR3 is 14 amino acids long. The CDR3 region has the DNA TGTGCCAGCAGTACCCAGGAGGGAGGCTCACCCCTCCACTTT. Translation: CASSTQEGGSPLHF.

This clone was seen once. This chain links TRBV5-4 with TRBJ2-5, with D maybe TRBD1 (5 bases). The J call is in doubt because the DNA end fits TRBJ2-7 better. The V gene's germline CDR1 is SGHNT and CDR2 YYREEE (reference sequence). The CDR3 loop spans 12 amino acids. Here the CDR3 reads CATSPGNYEQYF. DNA of the CDR3: TGTGCCACCTCTCCAGGGAACTACGAGCAGTACTTC.

The J gene is TRBJ2-3, the V gene TRBV18, with 8 positions matching TRBD1. The CDR3 totals 16 residues. CDR1 is KGHSH and CDR2 is LQKENI in the germline V gene. Germline trimming cut 2 bases from V and 4 bases from J; bases unmatched to any gene: 8. The CDR3 nucleotides are TGTGCCAGCTCACCATTCCAACAGGGGGGCGCAGATACGCAGTATTTT. This gives the protein CASSPFQQGGADTQYF.

J is TRBJ1-2 and V is TRBV6-1; perhaps TRBD1 as D (5 bases). Germline V lookup: CDR1 MNHNS, CDR2 SASEGT. V was cut by 6 bases and J by 0 bases, with 11 bases left in between. The CDR3 runs 14 residues. CDR3: CASSRDGSNYGYTF. For the CDR3, the DNA is TGTGCCAGCAGCAGGGACGGATCTAACTATGGCTACACCTTC.

In this sample, this clone turned up once. The chain recombines TRBV5-1 with TRBJ2-1, with D possibly TRBD1 on 5 matching bases. There are 15 residues in the CDR3. Trimming stripped 5 bases from V and 8 bases from J, with 20 bases between. CDR1 and CDR2 from the germline V gene are SGHRS and YFSETQ. The CDR3 loop is CASSLQGLSSDEQFF. CDR3 sequence (DNA): TGCGCCAGCAGTCTTCAGGGTCTGTCATCCGATGAGCAGTTCTTC. The whole variable domain, remainder taken from reference TRBV5-1 and TRBJ2-1, is KAGVTQTPRYLIKTRGQQVTLSCSPISGHRSVSWYQQTPGQGLQFLFEYFSETQRNKGNFPGRFSGRQFSNSRSEMNVSTLELGDSALYLCASSLQGLSSDEQFFGPGTRLTVL.

The table lists this clone with a count of one. V is TRBV18 and J is TRBJ1-1; tentative D call: TRBD1 (5 bases). Deletions cut 2 bases from V and 4 bases from J, with 11 bases between. Per the germline V gene, CDR1 is KGHSH and CDR2 is LQKENI. The CDR3 totals 14 residues. CDR3 nucleotides: TGTGCCAGCTCACCAAGTGAGGGGAGCACTGAAGCTTTCTTT. This gives the protein CASSPSEGSTEAFF.

V usage is TRBV6-5 and J usage is TRBJ1-6; D is uncertain. Trimming cost V 5 bases and J 4 bases, with 6 bases left between them. Germline CDR1 MNHEY, CDR2 SVGAGI. The CDR3 totals 13 residues. The CDR3 region is CASSTDYNSPLHF. CDR3 nucleotide sequence: TGTGCCAGCAGTACAGATTATAATTCACCCCTCCACTTT.

Of note for this clone: The same CDR3 arises from other DNA sequences in this sample as well. The chain combines TRBV30 with TRBJ1-5; D is perhaps TRBD1 (6 bases). Germline V gene data show CDR1 as GTSNPN and CDR2 as SVGIG (reference sequence). Trimming stripped 4 bases from V and 2 bases from J, with 9 bases between. This CDR3 region has 13 residues. Here the CDR3 DNA reads TGTGCCTGGAACGGGGGCGGCAATCAGCCCCAGCATTTT. As protein: CAWNGGGNQPQHF.

This clone came up once. CDR3 protein: CAWWTGRSRSYEAFF. The CDR3 DNA reads as TGTGCCTGGTGGACCGGGAGAAGCCGCTCCTACGAAGCTTTCTTT. The J gene is TRBJ1-1, the V gene TRBV30; D not certain. Trimming shortened V by 5 bases and J by 8 bases, and 24 bases separated the two germline ends. The CDR3 is 15 residues long. Germline V gene data show CDR1 as GTSNPN and CDR2 as SVGIG (reference sequence). The whole variable domain, filled in from reference TRBV30 and TRBJ1-1, reads SQTIHQWPATLVQPVGSPLSLECTVEGTSNPNLYWYRQAAGRGLQLLFYSVGIGQISSEVPQNLSASRPQDRQFILSSKKLLLSDSGFYLCAWWTGRSRSYEAFFGQGTRLTVV.

CDR3 loop: CASSIDTTMNTEAFF. In DNA, the CDR3 is TGTGCCAGTAGTATAGATACAACCATGAACACTGAAGCTTTCTTT. V is TRBV19 and J is TRBJ1-1; D is unclear. The V gene lost 0 bases and the J gene lost 0 bases, with 8 bases spanning the gap. Per the germline V gene, CDR1 is LNHDA and CDR2 is SQIVND (reference sequence). CDR3 length: 15 residues.

The chain employs TRBV6-6 and TRBJ2-5; a possible D gene is TRBD2 (6 bases). CDR1 and CDR2 (germline): MNHNY, SVGAGI (reference sequence). This CDR3 is built from 16 residues. Trimming shortened V by 2 bases and J by 3 bases, and 16 bases separated the two germline ends. The CDR3 is CASSYPPGVVEETQYF. Written as DNA, the CDR3 is TGTGCCAGCAGTTACCCCCCGGGGGTAGTTGAAGAGACCCAGTACTTC.

The rearrangement joins TRBV4-1 to TRBJ1-6; TRBD1 is a possible D gene (5 bases). V was clipped by 0 bases and J by 1 base, with 13 bases between them. This CDR3 region has 18 residues. Per the germline V gene, CDR1 is MGHRA and CDR2 is YSYEKL. CDR3 DNA sequence: TGCGCCAGCAGCCAAGATCAGGGTTTGGGTTCCTATAATTCACCCCTCCACTTT. Translation: CASSQDQGLGSYNSPLHF.

This chain links TRBV7-9 with TRBJ1-4; no clear D. The CDR3 spans 18 residues. Germline lookup yields CDR1 SEHNR and CDR2 FQNEAQ (reference sequence). The V end was cut by 4 bases, the J end by 4 bases, with 22 bases between. The CDR3 loop is CASSYQPLAADDNEKLFF. CDR3 DNA: TGTGCCAGCAGCTACCAACCTCTGGCAGCGGACGATAATGAAAAACTGTTTTTT. The entire variable domain, with the rest obtained from reference TRBV7-9 and TRBJ1-4, is as follows: DTGVSQNPRHKITKRGQNVTFRCDPISEHNRLYWYRQTLGQGPEFLTYFQNEAQLEKSRLLSDRFSAERPKGSFSTLEIQRTEQGDSAMYLCASSYQPLAADDNEKLFFGSGTQLSVL.

The rearrangement joins TRBV29-1 to TRBJ2-1, with D possibly TRBD1 on 5 matching bases. The CDR3 covers 12 residues. The V gene lost 6 bases and the J gene lost 6 bases, with 12 bases spanning the gap. The germline CDR1 and CDR2 sequences are SQVTM and ANQGSEA. This chain's CDR3 is CSVRVNRNEQFF. The CDR3 nucleotides are TGCAGCGTCAGGGTGAACCGCAATGAGCAGTTCTTC.